This T cell receptor (beta chain) came from a study of CD8 T cells in ankylosing spondylitis (dated by TCRdb to 2016 to 2017). For the wider study: The study set out to find disease-linked TCR variants by profiling T cell receptor beta repertoires in ankylosing spondylitis patients and healthy donors. In total, the full study cohort was made up of roughly 110 healthy donors and 25 to 30 ankylosing spondylitis patients. Peripheral blood was sampled, and synovial fluid was additionally collected from ankylosing spondylitis patients.

Sequencing instrument: Illumina HiSeq 2500. Quantitative 5'-RACE with molecular barcodes was the method used to prepare the TCR beta libraries. The original pipeline was this. To identify disease-linked TCR variants, a new computational method was used, one built on a probabilistic model of VDJ rearrangement. Clones were called with MiXCR by TCRdb after fastp trimmed the public reads at Q25, and only in-frame beta chains were retained. Here each entry gathers all rows of one CDR3 protein and keeps the most common genes and DNA. TCRdb, not the authors, supplied the V and J calls. The sample has some 120,000 distinct CDR3 sequences on record, around 13% of them singletons. The top ten clones comprise roughly 3% of the sample. The V end loses 2 bases and the J end loses 6 bases, and a stretch of 11 bases separates them. Reading from cysteine to phenylalanine, the CDR3 counts 14 amino acids. Only the CDR3 portion is preserved as DNA: 42 bases, with reading frame beginning at the first base. The germline V gene provides CDR1 SGHTA and CDR2 FQGNSA.

The full study reports these points: The disease-linked clones were reported as significantly enriched in matched synovial fluid samples from ankylosing spondylitis patients. A CD8+ phenotype was shown by the disease-linked clones, which were found at relatively low frequencies in peripheral blood. Blood from ankylosing spondylitis patients appeared to be characterized by a TCR beta motif made up of seven or eight highly homologous amino acid variants. Some of the motif variants had been reported before in the synovial fluid and blood of reactive arthritis patients, a finding that suggests common disease-initiation mechanisms.

This clonotype was observed many times. Its antigen is unknown. No base qualities exist here, and no much larger clone lies one base off it. Sample: blood, either unsorted or a sorted T cell fraction (not recorded which). This clonotype was obtained from a female donor with ankylosing spondylitis or in good health (not recorded which). The V and J segments used are TRBV7-2 and TRBJ2-1; confidence is insufficient to name the D gene. The CDR3 here reads CASSLLPSANEQFF. The sequenced DNA: TGTGCCAGCAGCTTACTCCCTTCTGCCAATGAGCAGTTCTTC.